The present T cell receptor beta chain was sequenced within a study of shared clonotypes between healthy human individuals. General study results and limits: Researchers found naive subsets generally carried larger estimated richness than memory subsets.

V shed 0 bases and J shed 0 bases, with 9 bases lying between them. From germline, CDR1 is SGHVS and CDR2 FQNEAQ. The CDR3 is 16 amino acids. Some clones are missing from TCRdb's copy, which holds only in-frame ones; the method was immunoSEQ multiplex PCR. The table records some 500,000 clones, about 96% of them present only once. Notes on this clone: No antigen is known for it.

A CD45RA-negative memory subset and a CD45RA+ naive subset were separated from the CD4+ cells. This chain uses TRBV7-8 with TRBJ1-5; no reliable D call. This clonotype was obtained from a woman aged 25 to 45 in good health. What was sequenced was naive CD4+ T cells sorted from blood. The subset is: CD45RA+ positively selected. Written as DNA, the CDR3 is TGTGCCAGCAGCTTAGCAGGCGTGTATAGCAATCAGCCCCAGCATTTT. Residues: CASSLAGVYSNQPQHF. The full variable domain, its missing parts supplied by reference TRBV7-8 and TRBJ1-5, is GAGVSQSPRYKVAKRGQDVALRCDPISGHVSLFWYQQALGQGPEFLTYFQNEAQLDKSGLPSDRFFAERPEGSVSTLKIQRTQQEDSAVYLCASSLAGVYSNQPQHFGDGTRLSIL.